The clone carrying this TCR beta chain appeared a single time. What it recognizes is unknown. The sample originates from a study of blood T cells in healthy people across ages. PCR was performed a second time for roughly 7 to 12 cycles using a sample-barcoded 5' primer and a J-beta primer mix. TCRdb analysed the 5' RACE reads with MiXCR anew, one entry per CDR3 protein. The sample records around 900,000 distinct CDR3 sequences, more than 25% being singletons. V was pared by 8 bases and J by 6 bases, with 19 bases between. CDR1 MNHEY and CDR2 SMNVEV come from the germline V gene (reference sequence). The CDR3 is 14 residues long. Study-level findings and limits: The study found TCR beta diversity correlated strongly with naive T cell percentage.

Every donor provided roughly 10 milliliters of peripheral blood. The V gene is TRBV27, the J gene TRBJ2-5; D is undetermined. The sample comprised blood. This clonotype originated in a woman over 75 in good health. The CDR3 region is CASGWPGVGQTQYF. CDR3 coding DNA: TGTGCCAGCGGCTGGCCCGGCGTAGGCCAGACCCAGTACTTC.